This TCR beta chain was sequenced in a study of human T cells and chemical hapten exposure. V was trimmed by 4 bases and J by 0 bases, leaving 10 bases between them. Germline lookup yields CDR1 SQVTM and CDR2 ANQGSEA. CDR3 length: 14 residues. This sample's time point: patch test 1, 2 weeks after DPC sensitization. Specified treatment: therapeutic diphenylcyclopropenone sensitization with weekly scalp DPC. A single record per CDR3 protein comes from TCRdb applying MiXCR to the RACE reads. Of 90,000 or so distinct CDR3 sequences in the sample, about 10% are singletons; the top ten hold less than 2.5%. The sequences come from whole blood, collected in connection with sensitization to the hapten diphenylcyclopropenone (DPC). The clonotype was recovered from a man aged 40-49 years with alopecia areata. Some clones in this sample may be carry-over from other donors' samples. V gene TRBV29-1 combines with J gene TRBJ1-3; the D is unclear. The CDR3 here is CSVVGGLSGNTIYF. In DNA form, the CDR3 reads TGCAGCGTTGTGGGCGGACTCTCTGGAAACACCATATATTTT.